This entry concerns a single T cell receptor beta chain. The antigen is unknown. Trimming pared 3 bases from V and 4 bases from J, leaving 10 bases between. CDR3 length: 13 residues. Germline lookup yields CDR1 SQVTM and CDR2 ANQGSEA. This entry belongs to a study of cytomegalovirus exposure and HLA in healthy donors. Both 60 Vbeta primers and 13 Jbeta primers went into the PCR. Only in-frame clones appear in the TCRdb table, and some are missing; sequencing was by immunoSEQ multiplex PCR. The data contain 60,000 to 85,000 clones, around 84% of them singletons. The study's findings and limits: When presence/absence was analysed, sequencing depth was taken to be roughly uniform across donors.

Material for sequencing was PBMCs. V and J are TRBV29-1 and TRBJ1-3, with D unresolved. This sequence was found in a man aged 65 to 85 in good health and CMV-seropositive. CDR3 in DNA: TGCAGCGTTGAGAATACTTCGGGAAACACCATATATTTT. Protein sequence: CSVENTSGNTIYF.